The TCR beta chain under discussion was sequenced for a study of T cell responses to AZD1222 COVID-19 vaccine. The study, taken as a whole, reports: Two AZD1222 doses significantly raised spike-specific TCR breadth and depth over controls. Per reports, nearly half of all spike-specific TCRs target regions that are unmutated in variants.

Assay used: immunoSEQ multiplex PCR; TCRdb lists only in-frame clones, some missing. The sample includes around 130,000 clones, roughly 90% of them seen just once. The ends were cut back, 1 base at V and 0 bases at J, with 3 bases in the middle. The CDR3 is made up of 14 amino acids. Germline V gene sequence: CDR1 SGHAT, CDR2 FQNNGV. Regarding this clone: As yet, its antigen is unknown.

The receptor was derived from an adult who received the AZD1222 COVID-19 vaccine. Source: peripheral blood, taken 28 days after the second AZD1222 dose. The chain employs TRBV11-2 and TRBJ2-2, with no clear D. CDR3 protein: CASSLAANTGELFF. CDR3 sequence (DNA): TGTGCCAGCAGCTTAGCGGCGAACACCGGGGAGCTGTTTTTT.